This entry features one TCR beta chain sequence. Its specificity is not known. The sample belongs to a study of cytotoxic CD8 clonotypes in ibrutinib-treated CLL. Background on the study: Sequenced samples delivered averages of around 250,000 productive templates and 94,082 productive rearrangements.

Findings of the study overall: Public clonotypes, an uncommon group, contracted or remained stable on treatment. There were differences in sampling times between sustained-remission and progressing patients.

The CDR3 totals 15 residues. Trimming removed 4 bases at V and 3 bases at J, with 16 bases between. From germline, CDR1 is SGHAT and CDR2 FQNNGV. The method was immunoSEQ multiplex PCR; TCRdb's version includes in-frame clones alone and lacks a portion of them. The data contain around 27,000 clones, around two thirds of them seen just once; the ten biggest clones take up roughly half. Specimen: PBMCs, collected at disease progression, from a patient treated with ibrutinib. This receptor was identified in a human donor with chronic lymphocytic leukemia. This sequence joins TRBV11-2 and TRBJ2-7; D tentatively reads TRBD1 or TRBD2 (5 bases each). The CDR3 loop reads CASSSPGPLLYEQYF. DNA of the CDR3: TGTGCCAGCAGCTCTCCGGGACCTCTCCTCTACGAGCAGTACTTC.